This is a list of T cell receptor beta chains from one sample in a study of cytomegalovirus exposure and HLA in healthy donors. Assay used: immunoSEQ multiplex PCR; TCRdb lists only in-frame clones, some missing. Among 75,000 to 85,000 clones listed, approximately 91% were seen once. Sequenced material: PBMCs. The receptors shown here come from a man younger than 45 in good health and CMV-seronegative. Both conserved end residues are part of each CDR3. A D gene is named only where the DNA matches it firmly. Where a row states a size, it is once, few, many or the class of an expanded clone; other rows omit it.

clone_size: NA; j_call: TRBJ1-6; v_call: TRBV5-4; d_call: TRBD1; cdr3_aa: CASSQATRGDNSPLHF; cdr3_nt: TGTGCCAGCAGTCAGGCGACCAGGGGGGACAATTCACCCCTCCACTTT
clone_size: NA; j_call: TRBJ1-5; v_call: TRBV18; d_call: TRBD1; cdr3_aa: CASSSRTGGGNQPQHF; cdr3_nt: TGTGCCAGCTCGTCCAGGACAGGGGGCGGCAATCAGCCCCAGCATTTT
clone_size: NA; j_call: TRBJ1-1; v_call: TRBV9; d_call: NA; cdr3_aa: CASSVSGQSDTEAFF; cdr3_nt: TGTGCCAGCAGCGTCTCTGGGCAGAGTGACACTGAAGCTTTCTTT
clone_size: NA; j_call: TRBJ2-3; v_call: TRBV5-1; d_call: NA; cdr3_aa: CASSLEDKHTDTQYF; cdr3_nt: TGCGCCAGCAGCTTGGAGGACAAGCACACAGATACGCAGTATTTT
clone_size: NA; j_call: TRBJ2-6; v_call: TRBV7-9; d_call: TRBD1; cdr3_aa: CASSDLLTGAGANVLTF; cdr3_nt: TGTGCCAGCAGCGACCTTCTTACAGGGGCTGGGGCCAACGTCCTGACTTTC
clone_size: once; j_call: TRBJ2-7; v_call: TRBV5-1; d_call: NA; cdr3_aa: CASSLTGTYEQYF; cdr3_nt: TGCGCCAGCAGCTTGACAGGAACCTACGAGCAGTACTTC
clone_size: NA; j_call: TRBJ1-2; v_call: TRBV19; d_call: TRBD1; cdr3_aa: CASSPRTGSWGYTF; cdr3_nt: TGTGCCAGTAGTCCCCGGACAGGATCATGGGGCTACACCTTC
clone_size: NA; j_call: TRBJ2-7; v_call: TRBV2; d_call: TRBD1; cdr3_aa: CASRLQGQGGGQYF; cdr3_nt: TGTGCCAGCAGACTCCAAGGACAGGGCGGAGGGCAGTACTTC
clone_size: NA; j_call: TRBJ2-2; v_call: TRBV15; d_call: NA; cdr3_aa: CATSVRGWAGPGELFF; cdr3_nt: TGTGCCACCAGCGTGAGGGGATGGGCGGGACCCGGGGAGCTGTTTTTT
clone_size: NA; j_call: TRBJ2-2; v_call: TRBV5-1; d_call: NA; cdr3_aa: CASSLDGGELFF; cdr3_nt: TGCGCCAGCAGCTTGGACGGTGGGGAGCTGTTTTTT
clone_size: NA; j_call: TRBJ1-2; v_call: TRBV5-6; d_call: NA; cdr3_aa: CASSLVGGNPPYGYTF; cdr3_nt: TGTGCCAGCAGCTTGGTGGGAGGCAATCCTCCGTATGGCTACACCTTC
clone_size: NA; j_call: TRBJ2-6; v_call: TRBV28; d_call: TRBD1; cdr3_aa: CASSDWTGGSGANVLTF; cdr3_nt: TGTGCCAGCAGTGATTGGACAGGGGGCTCTGGGGCCAACGTCCTGACTTTC
clone_size: NA; j_call: TRBJ1-2; v_call: TRBV2; d_call: NA; cdr3_aa: CASSEAGRVGGYTF; cdr3_nt: TGTGCCAGCAGTGAAGCGGGCAGGGTGGGGGGCTACACCTTC
clone_size: NA; j_call: TRBJ2-1; v_call: TRBV9; d_call: TRBD2; cdr3_aa: CASSVGTSGQYNEQFF; cdr3_nt: TGTGCCAGCAGCGTCGGGACTAGCGGTCAATACAATGAGCAGTTCTTC
clone_size: NA; j_call: TRBJ1-1; v_call: TRBV6-1; d_call: TRBD1; cdr3_aa: CASRTGETEAFF; cdr3_nt: TGTGCCAGCAGAACAGGGGAGACCGAAGCTTTCTTT
clone_size: NA; j_call: TRBJ2-7; v_call: TRBV27; d_call: TRBD1; cdr3_aa: CASSPGQGYSYYEQYF; cdr3_nt: TGTGCCAGCAGTCCTGGACAGGGATATTCTTACTACGAGCAGTACTTC
clone_size: NA; j_call: TRBJ2-7; v_call: TRBV5-1; d_call: NA; cdr3_aa: CASSFNTGIDEQYF; cdr3_nt: TGCGCCAGCAGCTTTAATACAGGGATCGACGAGCAGTACTTC
clone_size: NA; j_call: TRBJ2-3; v_call: TRBV2; d_call: TRBD2; cdr3_aa: CASTDGGNTDTQYF; cdr3_nt: TGTGCCAGCACGGACGGGGGGAACACAGATACGCAGTATTTT
clone_size: NA; j_call: TRBJ2-5; v_call: TRBV6-4; d_call: TRBD1; cdr3_aa: CASRTSDRGRAETQYF; cdr3_nt: TGTGCCAGCAGGACATCTGACAGGGGTAGGGCAGAGACCCAGTACTTC
clone_size: NA; j_call: TRBJ2-7; v_call: TRBV19; d_call: TRBD1; cdr3_aa: CASSIADRGKYYEQYF; cdr3_nt: TGTGCCAGTAGTATAGCTGACAGGGGCAAATACTACGAGCAGTACTTC
clone_size: NA; j_call: TRBJ2-7; v_call: TRBV5-8; d_call: TRBD2; cdr3_aa: CASSSSGGQHYEQYF; cdr3_nt: TGTGCCAGCAGCTCTAGCGGGGGGCAACACTACGAGCAGTACTTC
clone_size: NA; j_call: TRBJ2-5; v_call: TRBV10-1; d_call: NA; cdr3_aa: CASRRTSQEPQYF; cdr3_nt: TGCGCCAGCAGAAGGACAAGTCAAGAGCCCCAGTACTTC